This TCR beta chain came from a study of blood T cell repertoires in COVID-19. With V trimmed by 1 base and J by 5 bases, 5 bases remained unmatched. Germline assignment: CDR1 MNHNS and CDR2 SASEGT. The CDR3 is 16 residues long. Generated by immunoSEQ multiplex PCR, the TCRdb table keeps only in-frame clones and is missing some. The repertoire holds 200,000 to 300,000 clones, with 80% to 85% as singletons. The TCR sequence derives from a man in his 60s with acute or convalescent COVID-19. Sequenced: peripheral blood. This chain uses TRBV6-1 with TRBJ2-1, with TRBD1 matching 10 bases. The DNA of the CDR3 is TGTGCCAGCAGTGAAGTAGTCGGGACAGGGGACAATGAGCAGTTCTTC. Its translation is CASSEVVGTGDNEQFF.